This T cell receptor beta chain was identified during a study of cytomegalovirus exposure and HLA in healthy donors. Study-wide context: From HLA-typed donors, an early data release held about 92 million unique TCRs. Regarding the study as a whole: Highly shared sequence variants in one cluster were likely a sequencing artifact. TCR beta sequences reportedly predicted the HLA-A and HLA-B alleles of most subjects accurately.

Trimming stripped 4 bases from V and 3 bases from J, with 12 bases between. The germline V gene has CDR1 MNHEY and CDR2 SMNVEV (reference sequence). CDR3 length equals 14 residues. PCR primers comprised 60 Vbeta and 13 Jbeta primers. Assay: immunoSEQ multiplex PCR; the TCRdb copy retains only in-frame clones and omits some. This repertoire includes about 170,000 clones. With regard to this clone: What it binds is unknown.

This sequence originates from a woman aged 18-29 years in good health and CMV-seropositive. The chain joins TRBV27 to TRBJ1-2; D might be TRBD1 (5 bases). Sequenced input: PBMCs. DNA of the CDR3: TGTGCCAGCAGTTCCAATACAGGATACTATGGCTACACCTTC. Its protein product is CASSSNTGYYGYTF.